What follows are 32 T cell receptor beta chains derived from one specimen sequenced in a study of identical twins. Each CDR3 protein gets one entry after TCRdb re-called the 5' RACE reads with MiXCR. The sample includes 450,000 or so distinct CDR3 sequences, more than 20% seen only once; the top ten take about 3%. These same records also appear under a second study, on T cells expressing NK-cell markers.

Sequenced: CD4+ T cells sorted from blood. These receptors originate from a woman under 30 in good health.

In its sample, this clonotype was seen a few times. This chain joins TRBV19 and TRBJ1-5; TRBD1 matches 11 bases. The V and J ends lost 8 bases and 7 bases, in that order; junction bases with no gene match: 10. The CDR3 sequence is 15 residues long. Germline V gives CDR1 LNHDA, CDR2 SQIVND (reference sequence). The CDR3 is CASSGQGASGQPQHF. Here the CDR3 DNA reads TGTGCCAGTTCAGGACAGGGGGCTTCGGGACAGCCCCAGCATTTT.

Written as DNA, the CDR3 is TGTGCCAGCTCACCGGGGATGAGGACAGATACGCAGTATTTT. Translating gives CASSPGMRTDTQYF. The chain employs TRBV18 and TRBJ2-3; no clear D. The CDR3 has 14 residues. Trimming took off 3 bases at V and 3 bases at J, with 10 bases between the two ends. Germline V CDR1 and CDR2: KGHSH, LQKENI.

This clonotype was seen a few times. V usage is TRBV11-2 and J usage is TRBJ2-1; D possibly corresponds to TRBD2 (6 bases). The germline V gene has CDR1 SGHAT and CDR2 FQNNGV. This CDR3 contains 14 residues. Trimming took 1 base from V and 6 from J, leaving 10 bases between them. Written as DNA, the CDR3 is TGTGCCAGCAGCTTAGCTTGGCGGGGCAATGAGCAGTTCTTC. Translating gives CASSLAWRGNEQFF.

The chain's CDR3 is CASMGGRGTEAFF. The CDR3 region has the DNA TGTGCCAGCATGGGAGGCCGCGGCACTGAAGCTTTCTTT. The J gene is TRBJ1-1, the V gene TRBV27; D gene ambiguous. Germline V lookup: CDR1 MNHEY, CDR2 SMNVEV (reference sequence). The CDR3 is 13 amino acids. V was clipped by 7 bases and J by 4 bases, with 13 bases between them.

V is TRBV7-9 and J is TRBJ2-1; 12 bases agree with TRBD2. Germline V lookup: CDR1 SEHNR, CDR2 FQNEAQ (reference sequence). This CDR3 is built from 16 residues. V was pared by 5 bases and J by 4 bases, with 6 bases of the junction left unmatched. The CDR3: CASSPTSGSFYNEQFF. For the CDR3, the DNA is TGTGCCAGCAGCCCGACTAGCGGGAGCTTTTACAATGAGCAGTTCTTC.

This clonotype was seen a handful of times. The chain recombines TRBV9 with TRBJ2-7; D is tentatively TRBD1 or TRBD2 (6 bases each). This CDR3 spans 17 amino acids. V was clipped by 3 bases and J by 2 bases, with 21 bases between them. Germline CDR1 is SGDLS and CDR2 is YYNGEE. The CDR3 coding sequence is TGTGCCAGCAGCGCCCGTATGGGGCTCGGGGGCCCCTACGAGCAGTACTTC. Its protein product is CASSARMGLGGPYEQYF.

This clonotype was seen once. The chain joins TRBV7-6 to TRBJ2-5; D is unresolved. V lost 5 bases, J lost 0 bases, and 10 bases lay in between. Germline CDR1 and CDR2: SGHVS and FNYEAQ. CDR3 size: 14 residues. The CDR3 DNA sequence: TGTGCCAGCAGCCCAGGCTTGTACCAAGAGACCCAGTACTTC. Translated, it gives CASSPGLYQETQYF.

This clonotype was observed a few times. CDR3 sequence reads: CASSRGPLAGAYNEQFF. The DNA of the CDR3 is TGCGCCAGCAGCCGGGGCCCACTAGCGGGAGCGTACAATGAGCAGTTCTTC. The chain links TRBV5-1 to TRBJ2-1; 11 nucleotides align to TRBD2. Germline V CDR1 and CDR2: SGHRS, YFSETQ. This CDR3 region has 17 residues. V lost 4 bases to trimming and J lost 4 bases; unmatched junction nucleotides: 10. Complete variable domain (other parts from reference TRBV5-1 and TRBJ2-1): KAGVTQTPRYLIKTRGQQVTLSCSPISGHRSVSWYQQTPGQGLQFLFEYFSETQRNKGNFPGRFSGRQFSNSRSEMNVSTLELGDSALYLCASSRGPLAGAYNEQFFGPGTRLTVL.

This chain joins TRBV2 and TRBJ2-1; 7 bases agree with TRBD2. Germline V CDR1 and CDR2: SNHLY, FYNNEI. The CDR3 totals 15 residues. The J segment lost 7 bases and the V segment lost 3 bases, leaving 9 bases of the junction unmatched. CDR3 loop: CASSDVGGGLNEQFF. In DNA form, the CDR3 reads TGTGCCAGCAGTGATGTGGGGGGAGGGTTGAATGAGCAGTTCTTC.

The chain carries TRBV7-6 and TRBJ2-3; no definite D call. From germline, CDR1 is SGHVS and CDR2 FNYEAQ. Trimming pared 5 bases from V and 1 base from J, leaving 10 bases between. The CDR3 loop spans 14 amino acids. DNA of the CDR3: TGTGCCAGCAGCACGGGCTCCCGCACAGATACGCAGTATTTT. Translated, it gives CASSTGSRTDTQYF. The variable domain in full, completed from reference TRBV7-6 and TRBJ2-3, reads GAGVSQSPRYKVTKRGQDVALRCDPISGHVSLYWYRQALGQGPEFLTYFNYEAQQDKSGLPNDRFSAERPEGSISTLTIQRTEQRDSAMYRCASSTGSRTDTQYFGPGTRLTVL.

This clonotype was detected a few times. The V gene is TRBV9, the J gene TRBJ2-3, with 13 bases aligning to TRBD2. The CDR3 covers 18 residues. V was clipped by 0 bases and J by 4 bases; unmatched bases: 8. Germline CDR1 is SGDLS and CDR2 is YYNGEE. This CDR3 reads CASSVVGLAGVVSDTQYF. In DNA, the CDR3 is TGTGCCAGCAGCGTAGTCGGACTAGCGGGAGTAGTTTCAGATACGCAGTATTTT.

V is TRBV5-6 and J is TRBJ2-1; D gene uncertain. V was cut by 2 bases and J by 15 bases, with 12 bases left in between. Per germline, CDR1 SGHDT and CDR2 YYEEEE. CDR3 length: 11 amino acids. CDR3 in amino acids: CASSFEERRFF. The CDR3 nucleotides are TGTGCCAGCAGCTTTGAGGAGCGACGGTTCTTC.

V and J are TRBV7-8 and TRBJ2-7, with D possibly TRBD2 on 5 matching bases. The CDR3 runs 14 residues. V was cut by 2 bases and J by 5 bases, with 13 bases left in between. Germline CDR1 and CDR2: SGHVS and FQNEAQ. CDR3 residues: CASSLRSGPHEQYF. CDR3 DNA: TGTGCCAGCAGCTTAAGGAGCGGTCCTCACGAGCAGTACTTC.

This clonotype was found a few times. The chain carries TRBV12-3 or TRBV12-4 and TRBJ2-5, with D perhaps assigned TRBD1 or TRBD2 (5 bases each). The CDR3 runs 14 residues. The ends were cut back, 4 bases at V and 1 base at J, with 10 bases in the middle. In DNA form, the CDR3 reads TGTGCCAGCAGTTCCTGGGACGGCCAAGAGACCCAGTACTTC. Protein product: CASSSWDGQETQYF.

Comments on this clonotype: Given the absence of the conserved phenylalanine or tryptophan at the CDR3 end, a read error is likely. The rearrangement uses TRBV20-1 and TRBJ2-1; D ambiguous. Trimming took 6 bases from V and 2 from J, leaving 5 bases between them. Germline V lookup: CDR1 DFQATT, CDR2 SNEGSKA (reference sequence). This CDR3 is 11 amino acids long. In DNA form, the CDR3 reads TGCAGTGCCCTCACCTACAATGAGCAGTTCTAC. It encodes CSALTYNEQFY.

The chain recombines TRBV29-1 with TRBJ2-3; D is unclear. Germline V gene sequence: CDR1 SQVTM, CDR2 ANQGSEA. This CDR3 is 13 amino acids long. The V gene lost 3 bases and the J gene lost 1 base, with 8 bases spanning the gap. The CDR3 protein is CSVDHGGTDTQYF. DNA for the CDR3: TGCAGCGTTGACCACGGAGGCACAGATACGCAGTATTTT.

This clonotype was recorded once. The chain has TRBV20-1 and TRBJ2-7; TRBD2 agrees at 13 bases. The CDR3 has 14 residues. V gave up 5 bases and J gave up 7 bases; unmatched junction bases: 8. Germline CDR1 and CDR2: DFQATT and SNEGSKA (reference sequence). The CDR3 region is CSAGTSGKGGEQYF. In DNA, the CDR3 is TGCAGTGCTGGGACTAGCGGGAAGGGGGGGGAGCAGTACTTC.

This clonotype occurred many times. The CDR3 nucleotides are TGCGCCAGCAGCTTGGCCCGCGGGGACACTGAAGCTTTCTTT. Translation gives CASSLARGDTEAFF. V and J are TRBV5-1 and TRBJ1-1; no firm D call. Trimming stripped 0 bases from V and 3 bases from J, with 9 bases between. The CDR3 spans 14 residues. The germline V gene encodes CDR1 SGHRS and CDR2 YFSETQ.

This clonotype has a count of ten or more. The chain recombines TRBV29-1 with TRBJ2-7; 10 nucleotides line up with TRBD2. This CDR3 comprises 13 residues. Losses at the gene ends were 8 bases for V and 1 base for J; bases not matched to a gene: 5. Germline CDR1 and CDR2: SQVTM and ANQGSEA. CDR3 amino acids: CSILAGDSYEQYF. The CDR3 coding sequence is TGCAGCATTCTAGCGGGGGATTCCTACGAGCAGTACTTC.

The CDR3 spells CSASGRWYEQYF. For the CDR3, the DNA is TGCAGTGCTAGCGGGAGATGGTACGAGCAGTACTTC. The rearrangement links TRBV20-1 to TRBJ2-7, with D maybe TRBD2 (6 bases). The ends were cut back, 3 bases at V and 4 bases at J, with 10 bases in the middle. The CDR3 is made up of 12 amino acids. Germline CDR1 DFQATT, CDR2 SNEGSKA (reference sequence).

This clonotype has only a few counts. This rearrangement joins TRBV21-1 to TRBJ1-2. TRBV21-1 is flagged as a pseudogene. The CDR3 totals 13 residues. Here the CDR3 DNA reads TGTGCCAGCAGCAAGGCAGGGAACTATGGCTACACCTTC. This codes for CASSKAGNYGYTF.

The J gene is TRBJ2-7, the V gene TRBV6-1; 9 bases line up with TRBD2. CDR3 length: 14 amino acids. The ends lost 4 bases at V and 0 bases at J; junction bases unmatched: 1. Per germline, CDR1 MNHNS and CDR2 SASEGT. The chain's CDR3 is CASSVAGDSYEQYF. DNA for the CDR3: TGTGCCAGCAGTGTAGCGGGGGACTCCTACGAGCAGTACTTC.

Only a few counts were recorded for this clonotype. V usage is TRBV7-8 and J usage is TRBJ2-7; 8 nucleotides agree with TRBD1. Unmatched junction bases numbered 13, after V lost 3 bases and J lost 6 bases. The CDR3 length is 16 residues. Germline CDR1 is SGHVS and CDR2 is FQNEAQ. The CDR3 DNA follows: TGTGCCAGCAGCTTCGTCGGGACAGGTCACAACTCCGAGCAGTACTTC. Its protein product is CASSFVGTGHNSEQYF.

This clonotype was observed a handful of times. The genes are TRBV11-2 and TRBJ2-3, with unresolved D. The V gene lost 4 bases and the J gene lost 2 bases, with 10 bases spanning the gap. There are 14 residues in the CDR3. Germline V CDR1 and CDR2: SGHAT, FQNNGV. The CDR3 nucleotides read TGTGCCAGCAGCTCCTCCATCTACACAGATACGCAGTATTTT. Its protein product is CASSSSIYTDTQYF. Filled out from reference TRBV11-2 and TRBJ2-3, the complete variable domain reads EAGVAQSPRYKIIEKRQSVAFWCNPISGHATLYWYQQILGQGPKLLIQFQNNGVVDDSQLPKDRFSAERLKGVDSTLKIQPAKLEDSAVYLCASSSSIYTDTQYFGPGTRLTVL.

The sample holds a few counts of this clonotype. The chain employs TRBV18 and TRBJ2-6; no clear D gene. This CDR3 has 15 residues. In germline, CDR1 is KGHSH, CDR2 LQKENI. The ends were cut back, 2 bases at V and 1 base at J, with 6 bases in the middle. The CDR3 DNA sequence: TGTGCCAGCTCACCATCGATTTCTGGGGCCAACGTCCTGACTTTC. Its translation: CASSPSISGANVLTF.

Details on this clonotype: The junction differs from germline at one of its ends, possibly a read error. The chain couples TRBV12-3 or TRBV12-4 to TRBJ2-3; TRBD1 might be the D (6 bases). The CDR3 length is 18 residues. CDR3 sequence reads: CACSLPPGQRMATDTQYF. CDR3 sequence (DNA): TGTGCCTGCAGTCTCCCGCCGGGACAACGGATGGCCACAGATACGCAGTATTTT.

This clonotype was seen a few times. The chain couples TRBV5-1 to TRBJ2-7; D is unclear. The CDR3 consists of 16 residues. Germline CDR1 SGHRS, CDR2 YFSETQ. Trimming left V 0 bases short and J 0 bases short, with 13 bases between. The chain's CDR3 is CASSLAGGRSSYEQYF. The CDR3 nucleotides are TGCGCCAGCAGCTTGGCCGGCGGCAGATCCTCCTACGAGCAGTACTTC.

This clonotype was recorded a few times. This chain joins TRBV20-1 and TRBJ2-1; possibly TRBD2 for D (5 bases). With 0 bases removed from V and 9 bases from J, the gap between germline ends came to 12 bases. CDR1 DFQATT and CDR2 SNEGSKA come from the germline V gene (reference sequence). This CDR3 is built from 13 residues. CDR3 in DNA: TGCAGTGCTAGAGATCCTTCTAGCCTTGAGCAGTTCTTC. Protein: CSARDPSSLEQFF.

V and J are TRBV12-3 or TRBV12-4 and TRBJ2-7; D may match TRBD1 or TRBD2 (7 bases each). V dropped 0 bases and J dropped 1 base, with 10 bases sitting between them. The CDR3 is 15 residues long. The CDR3 here is CASSLAQGGSYEQYF. Written as DNA, the CDR3 is TGTGCCAGCAGTTTAGCTCAGGGGGGGTCCTACGAGCAGTACTTC.

The V call is TRBV18, the J call TRBJ2-1; 14 bases match TRBD2. CDR3 size: 15 residues. Germline values: CDR1 KGHSH, CDR2 LQKENI. The trim removed 8 bases at V and 10 bases at J, leaving 10 bases unmatched. CDR3 sequence: CASPPLGLAGGEQFF. The CDR3 DNA reads TGTGCCAGCCCTCCCCTTGGACTAGCGGGAGGCGAGCAGTTCTTC. Full variable domain (rest looked up from reference TRBV18 and TRBJ2-1): NAGVMQNPRHLVRRRGQEARLRCSPMKGHSHVYWYRQLPEEGLKFMVYLQKENIIDESGMPKERFSAEFPKEGPSILRIQQVVRGDSAAYFCASPPLGLAGGEQFFGPGTRLTVL.

The DNA of the CDR3 is TGCAGCGTTGAGGGCAGGGTTTCTGAAGCTTTCTTT. Residues: CSVEGRVSEAFF. This sequence joins TRBV29-1 and TRBJ1-1, with D possibly matching TRBD1 (5 bases). V was clipped by 3 bases and J by 6 bases, with 11 bases between them. Germline-derived CDR1 and CDR2 are SQVTM and ANQGSEA. This CDR3 has 12 amino acids. The full variable domain, with the rest looked up from reference TRBV29-1 and TRBJ1-1, is SAVISQKPSRDICQRGTSLTIQCQVDSQVTMMFWYRQQPGQSLTLIATANQGSEATYESGFVIDKFPISRPNLTFSTLTVSNMSPEDSSIYLCSVEGRVSEAFFGQGTRLTVV.

This clonotype was seen a handful of times. The genes are TRBV7-2 and TRBJ2-1, with 8 positions matching TRBD1. In germline, CDR1 is SGHTA, CDR2 FQGNSA. The CDR3 length is 15 residues. V trimming: 5 bases; J trimming: 6 bases; junction bases outside the gene matches: 9. The CDR3 region has the DNA TGTGCCAGCAGCGCACGCAGGGGGCCTAGCAATGAGCAGTTCTTC. Protein sequence: CASSARRGPSNEQFF.